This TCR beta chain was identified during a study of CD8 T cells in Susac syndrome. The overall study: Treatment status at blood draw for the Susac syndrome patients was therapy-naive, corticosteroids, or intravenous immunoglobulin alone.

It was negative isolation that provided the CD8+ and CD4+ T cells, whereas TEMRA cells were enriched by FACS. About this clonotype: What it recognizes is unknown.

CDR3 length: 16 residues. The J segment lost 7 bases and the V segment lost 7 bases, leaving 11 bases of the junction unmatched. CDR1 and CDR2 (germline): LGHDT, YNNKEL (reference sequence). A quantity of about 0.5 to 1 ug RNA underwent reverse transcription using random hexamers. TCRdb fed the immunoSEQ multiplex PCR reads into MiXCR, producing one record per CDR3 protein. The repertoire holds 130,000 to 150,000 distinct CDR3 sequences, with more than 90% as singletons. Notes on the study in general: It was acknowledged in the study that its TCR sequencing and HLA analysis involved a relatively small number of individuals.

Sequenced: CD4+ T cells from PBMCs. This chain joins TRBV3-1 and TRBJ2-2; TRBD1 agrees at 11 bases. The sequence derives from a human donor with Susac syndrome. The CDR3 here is CASNLQWTGGGGELFF. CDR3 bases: TGTGCCAGCAACTTACAGTGGACAGGGGGCGGCGGGGAGCTGTTTTTT.